These T cell receptor beta chains were read from a single sample in a study of graft-versus-host responses after intestinal transplantation. Their recognized antigens are unknown. The method was immunoSEQ multiplex PCR; TCRdb's version includes in-frame clones alone and lacks a portion of them. The sample yields over 90,000 clones, roughly 91% seen once. The sample was unstimulated CD8+ T cells sorted from spleen or lymph node cells, taken before intestinal transplant. The receptors derive from a human donor who received an intestinal transplant. The CDR3 runs from the conserved cysteine through the conserved F or W. The D gene is left open where the match is weak. Clone size is given for some rows only: seen once, a few or many times, or a class if the clone is expanded.

V: TRBV5-1
J: TRBJ2-1
D: TRBD2
size: .
CDR3: CASSLSGSFEQFF
DNA: TGCGCCAGCAGCTTGAGCGGGAGTTTTGAGCAGTTCTTC

V: TRBV7-2
J: TRBJ2-5
D: TRBD2
size: .
CDR3: CASSQVRGGETQYF
DNA: TGTGCCAGCAGCCAGGTCCGGGGAGGGGAGACCCAGTACTTC

V: TRBV7-8
J: TRBJ2-7
D: TRBD2
size: .
CDR3: CASSFNRASGQYEQYF
DNA: TGTGCCAGCAGCTTCAACAGGGCTAGCGGGCAGTACGAGCAGTACTTC

V: TRBV5-5
J: TRBJ2-2
D: TRBD1
size: .
CDR3: CASSLEQGAWGELFF
DNA: TGTGCCAGCAGCTTGGAACAGGGGGCATGGGGGGAGCTGTTTTTT

V: TRBV11-2
J: TRBJ1-1
D: .
size: .
CDR3: CASSLDLGRGTEAFF
DNA: TGTGCCAGCAGCTTAGATTTGGGGAGAGGCACTGAAGCTTTCTTT

V: TRBV11-2
J: TRBJ2-7
D: .
size: .
CDR3: CASSLAVAGWIYEQYF
DNA: TGTGCCAGCAGCTTAGCGGTGGCAGGGTGGATCTACGAGCAGTACTTC

V: TRBV5-1
J: TRBJ2-3
D: .
size: .
CDR3: CASSLRETSTDTQYF
DNA: TGCGCCAGCAGCTTGCGGGAAACTAGCACAGATACGCAGTATTTT

V: TRBV6-5
J: TRBJ1-1
D: .
size: .
CDR3: CASGYRESNTEAFF
DNA: TGTGCCAGCGGCTACAGGGAATCAAACACTGAAGCTTTCTTT

V: TRBV7-9
J: TRBJ2-7
D: .
size: .
CDR3: CASRERNSYEQYF
DNA: TGTGCCAGCCGAGAGAGGAACTCCTACGAGCAGTACTTC

V: TRBV12-5
J: TRBJ2-2
D: TRBD2
size: .
CDR3: CASGLVRTGGTTGELFF
DNA: TGTGCTAGTGGTTTGGTACGAACGGGGGGAACCACCGGGGAGCTGTTTTTT

V: TRBV30
J: TRBJ2-6
D: .
size: .
CDR3: CAWSVAGPSGANVLTF
DNA: TGTGCCTGGAGTGTAGCAGGTCCCTCTGGGGCCAACGTCCTGACTTTC

V: TRBV12-5
J: TRBJ2-1
D: .
size: .
CDR3: CASGIGENSYNEQFF
DNA: TGTGCTAGTGGCATTGGGGAGAACTCTTACAATGAGCAGTTCTTC

V: TRBV5-6
J: TRBJ1-3
D: .
size: .
CDR3: CASSKPRQASGNTIYF
DNA: TGTGCCAGCAGCAAACCTAGACAGGCCTCTGGAAACACCATATATTTT

V: TRBV5-6
J: TRBJ1-5
D: TRBD1
size: .
CDR3: CASSLGDREVQPQHF
DNA: TGTGCCAGCAGCTTGGGGGACAGGGAGGTGCAGCCCCAGCATTTT

V: TRBV2
J: TRBJ2-3
D: .
size: .
CDR3: CASSEGTSTDTQYF
DNA: TGTGCCAGCAGTGAAGGGACTAGCACAGATACGCAGTATTTT

V: TRBV19
J: TRBJ1-1
D: .
size: .
CDR3: CASTPWGEATEAFF
DNA: TGTGCCAGTACTCCTTGGGGGGAAGCCACTGAAGCTTTCTTT

V: TRBV10-3
J: TRBJ1-3
D: .
size: .
CDR3: CATHTWSRNTIYF
DNA: TGTGCCACTCACACCTGGTCCCGAAACACCATATATTTT

V: TRBV19
J: TRBJ2-3
D: TRBD2
size: .
CDR3: CASSLLAGSTDTQYF
DNA: TGTGCCAGTAGTTTACTAGCGGGTAGCACAGATACGCAGTATTTT

V: TRBV30
J: TRBJ1-1
D: TRBD1
size: once
CDR3: CAWRTGTVNTEAFF
DNA: TGTGCCTGGAGAACCGGGACAGTGAACACTGAAGCTTTCTTT

V: TRBV7-9
J: TRBJ1-2
D: TRBD1
size: .
CDR3: CASSPLQMPGQGGGYTF
DNA: TGTGCCAGCAGCCCCCTCCAAATGCCGGGACAGGGGGGCGGCTACACCTTC

V: TRBV28
J: TRBJ1-4
D: TRBD1
size: .
CDR3: CASSSDRGQVVEKLFF
DNA: TGTGCCAGCAGTTCTGACAGGGGGCAGGTGGTTGAAAAACTGTTTTTT

V: TRBV6-5
J: TRBJ2-5
D: .
size: .
CDR3: CASSYRGWETQYF
DNA: TGTGCCAGCAGTTACAGGGGTTGGGAGACCCAGTACTTC